This T cell receptor (beta chain) emerged from a study of blood T cell repertoires in COVID-19. Overall study: Material from acute and convalescent COVID-19 was sourced from the United States, Italy and Spain. PBMCs, B-cell-depleted T cells, or T cells provided the cDNA or gDNA that made up the material.

In germline, CDR1 is KGHSH, CDR2 LQKENI. V shed 6 bases, J shed 3 bases, and the junction held 9 bases outside the gene matches. This CDR3 is built from 16 residues. The authors' processing: Amplifying reference gene primers gave estimates of nucleated cell counts. TCRdb's table, derived via immunoSEQ multiplex PCR, lists solely in-frame clones and lacks some. The D gene and trimming were derived from the DNA, and the V and J assignments and clone size from that table. The table includes tens of thousands of clones, around 83% detected once. Enrollment of patients from Seattle took place during active infection, with longitudinal follow-up.

The TCR sequence derives from a man aged 30 to 39 with COVID-19, enrolled during active disease. The specimen was peripheral blood. This chain joins TRBV18 and TRBJ2-7; TRBD2 aligns across 12 bases. CDR3 coding DNA: TGTGCCAGCTCCGTCTCGACTAGCGGGGGACTCTACGAGCAGTACTTC. Its translation: CASSVSTSGGLYEQYF.